The TCR beta chain described here comes from a study of T cell responses to AZD1222 COVID-19 vaccine. This clone was observed a handful of times. Its antigen remains unidentified. Pooled together were second doses at about 4 or about 12 weeks. General study results and limits: Mapped onto spike, vaccine-associated CD4 TCRs spanned it and were dominant at 160-218 and 743-854.

The assay was immunoSEQ multiplex PCR, and TCRdb's table has in-frame clones only and misses some. Of approximately 30,000 clones in the sample, over 75% are singletons; the top ten hold 9.5% to 12%. The junction had 2 bases not matched to a gene; V was cut back by 2 bases and J by 1 base. Per germline, CDR1 SGHRS and CDR2 YFSETQ. CDR3 size: 14 residues. The starting material was peripheral blood, obtained 28 days after the second AZD1222 dose. This chain uses TRBV5-1 with TRBJ2-5; TRBD2 aligns across 7 bases. The clonotype comes from an adult who received the AZD1222 COVID-19 vaccine. The CDR3 loop is CASSFSSGQETQYF. The CDR3 region has the DNA TGCGCCAGCAGCTTCTCTAGCGGCCAAGAGACCCAGTACTTC.